These T cell receptor beta chains were read from a single sample in a study of post-analysis software for immune sequencing data. TCRdb itself ran the PCR reads through MiXCR, one entry per CDR3 protein. The sample has 380,000 or so distinct CDR3 sequences, less than 40% seen once. The material sequenced was blood. The receptor set was obtained from a girl between 5 and 17 years old with multiple sclerosis. Each CDR3 is given with its conserved first and last residue. The order of the fields is D gene, clone size, V gene, CDR3 protein. A D gene is named only where the DNA matches it firmly. Rows give clone size only sometimes, using once, few, many, or a class for an expanded clone.

-	few	TRBV12-3/TRBV12-4	CASRLTGTGEAFF
-	-	TRBV7-6	CASSLKGTLYQETQYF
TRBD1	few	TRBV6-1	CASFRGGGYYYGYTF
-	few	TRBV4-1	CASSYPGANYGYTF
-	-	TRBV7-9	CASEPDKRLGYGYTF
-	-	TRBV7-2	CASSLDGSGANVLTF
-	-	TRBV5-1	CASSSGRSNEKLFF
-	few	TRBV27	CASSLTPWGARTEAFF
-	few	TRBV4-1	CASSPTGADEQFF
TRBD1	few	TRBV5-1	CASSSDPQGAPYNEQFF
-	few	TRBV3-1	CASSQVAREYEQYF
TRBD2	-	TRBV6-2/TRBV6-3	CASSRPSGGTGTQYF
-	-	TRBV11-2	CASGLVRGRGGGRQFF
-	-	TRBV7-7	CASSPLGGEQFF
-	-	TRBV6-2/TRBV6-3	CASSSLPNTEAFF
TRBD2	-	TRBV6-1	CAGTSGAFTDTQYF
-	-	TRBV7-8	CASSDDRRGVEAFF
-	few	TRBV4-1	CASSQRGNTEAFF
-	-	TRBV10-3	CAISEQGGDTEAFF
-	few	TRBV5-1	CASSLAAGPGTEAFF
-	-	TRBV27	CASSSWENIETQYF
-	-	TRBV27	CASIGSEETQYF
-	-	TRBV5-1	CASSQQPTGTNSYEQYF
-	once	TRBV20-1	CSARMRSGNQPQHF
-	-	TRBV3-1	CASRALNTEAFF
-	-	TRBV21-1	CASSSGVLGRPQHF
-	once	TRBV5-1	CASSLRGTFNNEQFF
-	-	TRBV6-5	CASSIGGARETQYF
-	-	TRBV12-3/TRBV12-4	CASSLLRLETQYF
TRBD1	-	TRBV10-3	CAISESGQGNYGYTF
TRBD1	once	TRBV4-3	CASSYGTGGNSPLHF
TRBD2	-	TRBV7-9	CASSSWGGEETQYF
-	once	TRBV5-1	CASSWERPQETQYF
-	once	TRBV6-2/TRBV6-3	CASSYSKARFNSPLHF
-	-	TRBV29-1	CSVATRQCYEQYF
TRBD2	-	TRBV20-1	CSARDLGTSPGDTQYF
-	-	TRBV12-3/TRBV12-4	CASSTGRSISPLHF
TRBD1	-	TRBV6-6	CASMGTGSQPQHF
-	-	TRBV7-8	CASSPGLGGPSTGTQYF
-	-	TRBV12-3/TRBV12-4	CASSFGGMTDTQYF
-	-	TRBV12-3/TRBV12-4	CASSLSRGWYEQYF
-	-	TRBV7-9	CASSLYGGGINSPLHF
TRBD2	-	TRBV20-1	CSVTSSGGAERYNEQFF
-	-	TRBV7-2	CASSSDTLGRKYF
-	-	TRBV20-1	CSAGRKGGTEAFF
-	-	TRBV29-1	CSVDYPDSSTDTQYF
-	-	TRBV5-1	CASSNTGPRGYTF
-	once	TRBV18	CASSPRATANTEAFF
-	-	TRBV7-6	CASSLEPGSSYEQYF
TRBD1	-	TRBV29-1	CSVEDQGTGETRYF